What follows are 11 T cell receptor beta chains derived from one specimen sequenced in a study of response to subunit inactivated influenza vaccine. TCRdb recomputed calls from the RT-PCR reads with MiXCR, one row per CDR3 protein. This table holds more than 550,000 distinct CDR3 sequences, about 11% found once. This sample was shared with a second study, whose subject was T cells expressing NK-cell markers. From that study: The authors generated TCR beta cDNA through 5'RACE template switching with UMIs.

The sequences come from PBMCs from blood, collected on the day of vaccination. These TCRs come from a man aged 45-60 years who received an inactivated influenza vaccine.

J is TRBJ2-7 and V is TRBV14; TRBD2 aligns across 10 bases. The CDR3 is 15 residues long. With V trimmed by 4 bases and J by 4 bases, 7 bases remained unmatched. From germline, CDR1 is SGHDN and CDR2 FVKESK. CDR3 protein: CASSPGASGSYEQYF. The CDR3 DNA reads as TGTGCCAGCAGCCCCGGTGCTAGCGGGAGTTACGAGCAGTACTTC.

J is TRBJ2-1 and V is TRBV20-1; TRBD2 matches at 12 bases. V lost 4 bases and J lost 3; bases outside the gene matches: 1. CDR1 is DFQATT and CDR2 is SNEGSKA in the germline V gene (reference sequence). This CDR3 comprises 14 residues. The CDR3 nucleotides are TGCAGTGCTATGACTAGCGGGGGCTACAATGAGCAGTTCTTC. It codes for CSAMTSGGYNEQFF.

The CDR3 region is CSARESLETQYF. Here the CDR3 DNA reads TGCAGTGCTAGAGAGAGCTTAGAGACCCAGTACTTC. The chain uses TRBV20-1 and TRBJ2-5; D remains unclear. The ends were cut back, 0 bases at V and 4 bases at J, with 6 bases in the middle. Germline CDR1 DFQATT, CDR2 SNEGSKA (reference sequence). The CDR3 is made up of 12 amino acids.

This chain links TRBV6-5 with TRBJ2-7, with 11 nucleotides matching TRBD1. Germline lookup yields CDR1 MNHEY and CDR2 SVGAGI. The CDR3 consists of 14 residues. Trimming at V came to 6 bases and at J to 6 bases, leaving 7 bases not matched to a gene. CDR3 nucleotide sequence: TGTGCCAGCAGCTTAGGGACAGGGGGAGGCGAGCAGTACTTC. It translates to CASSLGTGGGEQYF.

This clonotype showed up just a few times. This chain links TRBV4-1 with TRBJ2-5; the match to TRBD1 covers 7 bases. V dropped 4 bases and J dropped 4; count of bases not matched to a gene: 6. Germline V lookup: CDR1 MGHRA, CDR2 YSYEKL. The CDR3 has 14 amino acids. CDR3 amino acids: CASSLTWTGETQYF. The DNA of the CDR3 is TGCGCCAGCAGCCTCACTTGGACAGGAGAGACCCAGTACTTC.

The CDR3 nucleotides read TGTGCCAGCAGTTTAGCGGTCGGACAAGAATACGAGCAGTACTTC. Translation: CASSLAVGQEYEQYF. The chain uses TRBV12-3 or TRBV12-4 and TRBJ2-7; possibly TRBD1 for D (5 bases). Trimming shortened V by 0 bases and J by 4 bases, and 13 bases separated the two germline ends. The CDR3 loop spans 15 amino acids.

There are a few counts of this clonotype. The V call is TRBV6-2 or TRBV6-3, the J call TRBJ1-5; 8 bases fit TRBD1. CDR3 size: 17 residues. The ends lost 2 bases at V and 4 bases at J; junction bases unmatched: 10. Germline V gene data show CDR1 as MNHEY and CDR2 as SVGEGT. The CDR3 nucleotides read TGTGCCAGCAGTTACGAAACTGGACAGGGCGGGAATCAGCCCCAGCATTTT. It is translated as CASSYETGQGGNQPQHF.

This chain uses TRBV20-1 with TRBJ2-3, with 11 bases aligning to TRBD2. V lost 2 bases and J lost 2; bases outside the gene matches: 3. CDR1 and CDR2 from the germline V gene are DFQATT and SNEGSKA (reference sequence). This CDR3 region has 15 residues. The CDR3 coding sequence is TGCAGTGCTAGACTAGCGGGAGGTAACACAGATACGCAGTATTTT. Translation gives CSARLAGGNTDTQYF.

This sequence joins TRBV10-3 and TRBJ2-7; D unresolved. The V gene's germline CDR1 is ENHRY and CDR2 SYGVKD. This CDR3 is built from 14 residues. The V end lost 0 bases, the J end lost 6 bases, and 12 bases lay between the germline ends. The CDR3 loop is CAISESPGAIEQYF. The DNA of the CDR3 is TGTGCCATCAGTGAGTCGCCCGGTGCTATCGAGCAGTACTTC.

This chain connects TRBV28 to TRBJ2-5, with 9 nucleotides matching TRBD1. The V gene end was trimmed by 7 bases and the J gene end by 6 bases; junction bases not matched to a gene: 6. The CDR3 is 13 amino acids. Germline CDR1 reads MDHEN; CDR2 reads SYDVKM. This CDR3 reads CASKDRGWQTQYF. In nucleotides, the CDR3 is TGTGCCAGCAAGGACAGGGGTTGGCAGACCCAGTACTTC. The entire variable domain, with the rest obtained from reference TRBV28 and TRBJ2-5, is as follows: DVKVTQSSRYLVKRTGEKVFLECVQDMDHENMFWYRQDPGLGLRLIYFSYDVKMKEKGDIPEGYSVSREKKERFSLILESASTNQTSMYLCASKDRGWQTQYFGPGTRLLVL.

This clonotype was seen a few times. The chain recombines TRBV4-3 with TRBJ2-1, with unresolved D. This CDR3 comprises 13 residues. Trimming removed 3 bases from V and 5 bases from J, with 8 bases in between. Germline assignment: CDR1 LGHNA and CDR2 YSLEER. CDR3 DNA sequence: TGCGCCAGCAGCCAGAGAGGAGACAATGAGCAGTTCTTC. Encoded protein: CASSQRGDNEQFF.